This T cell receptor beta chain was recovered during a study of cytomegalovirus exposure and HLA in healthy donors. The study, taken as a whole, reports: Cytomegalovirus-associated TCR beta chains were listed, numbering over 150. Most sequenced TCRs were rare (though some public TCRs occurred in many donors).

As concerns this clone: Its antigen remains unidentified.

CDR1 SGHRS and CDR2 YFSETQ come from the germline V gene. The V gene lost 4 bases and the J gene lost 0 bases, with 7 bases spanning the gap. The CDR3 runs to 14 residues. This PCR relied on a set of 60 Vbeta primers and 13 Jbeta primers. Produced via immunoSEQ multiplex PCR; TCRdb's table is partial and in-frame only. The top ten clones hold around 7.2% of a sample with about 180,000 clones, roughly 80% of them seen once. The sequenced material came from PBMCs. The rearrangement uses TRBV5-1 and TRBJ1-4; D possibly corresponds to TRBD1 (6 bases). This receptor was identified in a man aged 25 to 45 in good health and CMV-seropositive. The CDR3 sequence: CASSAGATNEKLFF. The CDR3 DNA follows: TGCGCCAGCAGCGCAGGGGCAACTAATGAAAAACTGTTTTTT. Full variable domain (rest looked up from reference TRBV5-1 and TRBJ1-4): KAGVTQTPRYLIKTRGQQVTLSCSPISGHRSVSWYQQTPGQGLQFLFEYFSETQRNKGNFPGRFSGRQFSNSRSEMNVSTLELGDSALYLCASSAGATNEKLFFGSGTQLSVL.